Below, one TCR beta chain is given with its context. Its target is not known. Researchers ran the PCR with 60 Vbeta and 13 Jbeta primers. TCRdb's table, derived via immunoSEQ multiplex PCR, lists solely in-frame clones and lacks some. Here the sample spans around 130,000 clones, less than 10% being singletons. These data belong to a study of cytomegalovirus exposure and HLA in healthy donors. Whole-study findings and limits: For most TCR beta V segments, an earlier analysis put the productive rate at about 90% or about 30% of the time. Listed as cytomegalovirus-associated were approximately 160 TCR beta chains. A few of the chains that were CMV-associated were confirmed in vitro to be specific for CMV antigens.

CDR1 is MDHEN, CDR2 SYDVKM, per germline. This CDR3 is 16 amino acids long. Germline trimming cut 5 bases from V and 0 bases from J; bases unmatched to any gene: 8. This chain joins TRBV28 and TRBJ1-1, with TRBD1 matching over 8 bases. The sequence was collected from a woman aged 40 to 50 in good health and CMV-seropositive. Sequences were obtained from PBMCs. The CDR3 bases are TGTGCCAGCAGTGCCCGGACAGGGTGGCTGAACACTGAAGCTTTCTTT. It encodes CASSARTGWLNTEAFF.